These 27 T cell receptor beta chains were all obtained from the same sample, sequenced in a study of CD8+ T cells in alopecia areata. Treatment meaning: oral pan-JAK inhibitor, 5-10 mg twice daily. The authors extracted RNA and reverse transcribed it into cDNA as the sequencing template. Clones were sequenced by immunoSEQ multiplex PCR, and TCRdb holds only the in-frame ones, with some missing. The sample holds approximately 110,000 clones, less than 70% seen once. The sequenced sample was CD4+ T cells sorted from blood, obtained at week 24, from a patient treated with tofacitinib. These receptors were collected from a human donor with alopecia areata.

The table lists this clone with a few counts. The chain has TRBV30 and TRBJ1-2; the D is unclear. Trimming took off 0 bases at V and 4 bases at J, with 12 bases between the two ends. The CDR3 runs 14 residues. Germline values: CDR1 GTSNPN, CDR2 SVGIG (reference sequence). The CDR3 sequence: CAWSVRVGSYGYTF. CDR3 bases: TGTGCCTGGAGTGTACGGGTGGGGAGCTATGGCTACACCTTC.

This clone was observed a few times. The chain links TRBV29-1 to TRBJ1-2; 7 nucleotides match TRBD1. J gave up 8 bases and V 7 bases, and 7 bases lay outside the gene matches. The germline V gene encodes CDR1 SQVTM and CDR2 ANQGSEA. CDR3 length: 11 amino acids. CDR3 DNA: TGCAGCGCCTCAACAGGGGTAGGCTACACCTTC. Translation: CSASTGVGYTF.

The chain has TRBV5-1 and TRBJ2-5; possible D gene TRBD1, 5 bases. Per the germline V gene, CDR1 is SGHRS and CDR2 is YFSETQ. V lost 0 bases and J 3 bases, leaving 9 bases between the germline ends. This CDR3 spans 14 amino acids. The CDR3 spells CASSLGDREETQYF. The CDR3 DNA is TGCGCCAGCAGCTTGGGCGACAGAGAAGAGACCCAGTACTTC.

This clone appeared a few times. V usage is TRBV7-2 and J usage is TRBJ2-5; 12 bases fit TRBD1. The CDR3 spans 16 residues. Germline V lookup: CDR1 SGHTA, CDR2 FQGNSA. V lost 1 base and J lost 5; bases outside the gene matches: 5. The CDR3, as DNA: TGTGCCAGCAGCTTAGTCGGGACAGGGGGCGCGGAGACCCAGTACTTC. It specifies CASSLVGTGGAETQYF. Variable domain in full (rest from reference TRBV7-2 and TRBJ2-5): GAGVSQSPSNKVTEKGKDVELRCDPISGHTALYWYRQSLGQGLEFLIYFQGNSAPDKSGLPSDRFSAERTGGSVSTLTIQRTQQEDSAVYLCASSLVGTGGAETQYFGPGTRLLVL.

The chain couples TRBV7-2 to TRBJ2-7, with D tentatively TRBD2 (5 bases). This CDR3 is 13 amino acids long. The germline V and J ends were trimmed by 1 base and 4 bases, with 8 bases remaining between them. CDR1 and CDR2 (germline): SGHTA, FQGNSA. In DNA form, the CDR3 reads TGTGCCAGCAGCTTAGTCCGGGGATACGAGCAGTACTTC. Its protein is CASSLVRGYEQYF. Drawing the rest from reference TRBV7-2 and TRBJ2-7, the complete variable domain is GAGVSQSPSNKVTEKGKDVELRCDPISGHTALYWYRQSLGQGLEFLIYFQGNSAPDKSGLPSDRFSAERTGGSVSTLTIQRTQQEDSAVYLCASSLVRGYEQYFGPGTRLTVT.

This clone has more than one count but fewer than ten. V gene TRBV7-8 combines with J gene TRBJ2-3, with TRBD2 matching 14 bases. Germline V gene data show CDR1 as SGHVS and CDR2 as FQNEAQ. This CDR3 has 17 amino acids. The V and J ends lost 5 bases and 3 bases, in that order; junction bases with no gene match: 7. Here the CDR3 reads CASSPGTSGGLTDTQYF. The CDR3 nucleotides are TGTGCCAGCAGCCCTGGGACTAGCGGGGGTCTAACAGATACGCAGTATTTT.

V gene TRBV30 combines with J gene TRBJ1-1, with a possible D match to TRBD1 (5 bases). There are 14 residues in the CDR3. Trimming left V 3 bases short and J 3 bases short, with 14 bases between. Germline lookup yields CDR1 GTSNPN and CDR2 SVGIG (reference sequence). The CDR3 nucleotides are TGTGCCTGGAGGGGTTGGGGGAAGTACACTGAAGCTTTCTTT. It specifies CAWRGWGKYTEAFF.

This chain uses TRBV29-1 with TRBJ2-1; TRBD1 matches 8 bases. Looked up from germline, CDR1 is SQVTM and CDR2 is ANQGSEA. The CDR3 length is 14 residues. V shed 6 bases and J 6 bases; nucleotides not matched to a gene: 10. Here the CDR3 DNA reads TGCAGCGTCCGGGACAGGACCTTCCGCAATGAGCAGTTCTTC. It encodes CSVRDRTFRNEQFF.

This clone appeared a single time. V is TRBV10-3 and J is TRBJ1-6; 7 bases map to TRBD1. The CDR3 extends over 13 amino acids. CDR1 is ENHRY, CDR2 SYGVKD, per germline. V lost 6 bases, J lost 12 bases, and 8 bases stayed unmatched. CDR3 residues: CAISRDSSLPLHF. Here the CDR3 DNA reads TGTGCCATCAGCCGGGACAGTTCGTTACCCCTCCACTTT.

Notes on this clone: The junction shows a germline mismatch at one end, possibly a read error. The rearrangement joins TRBV7-7 to TRBJ2-5, with TRBD2 identical over 12 bases. Germline CDR1 and CDR2: SSHAT and FNYEAQ (reference sequence). The CDR3 covers 15 residues. CDR3 in DNA: TGTGCTAGCAGCCTCGGACTAGCGGGGTCGGAGACCCAGTACTTC. As protein: CASSLGLAGSETQYF.

The rearrangement joins TRBV29-1 to TRBJ1-2; tentatively, D is TRBD1 (6 bases). Germline-derived CDR1 and CDR2 are SQVTM and ANQGSEA. CDR3 length: 12 residues. The V and J ends lost 3 bases and 5 bases respectively, with 10 bases between them. CDR3 nucleotide sequence: TGCAGCGTTGACAGGGGTAATTATGGCTACACCTTC. Translated: CSVDRGNYGYTF. The full variable domain, rest sourced from reference TRBV29-1 and TRBJ1-2, is SAVISQKPSRDICQRGTSLTIQCQVDSQVTMMFWYRQQPGQSLTLIATANQGSEATYESGFVIDKFPISRPNLTFSTLTVSNMSPEDSSIYLCSVDRGNYGYTFGSGTRLTVV.

This chain uses TRBV5-1 with TRBJ2-1, with D possibly matching TRBD2 (6 bases). The ends were cut back, 1 base at V and 6 bases at J, with 8 bases in the middle. The germline V gene has CDR1 SGHRS and CDR2 YFSETQ. CDR3 length equals 13 residues. CDR3 sequence reads: CASSLNSGNEQFF. CDR3 nucleotides: TGCGCCAGCAGCTTGAATAGCGGCAATGAGCAGTTCTTC.

There are a few counts of this clone. The chain is built from TRBV29-1 and TRBJ2-3; D gene uncertain. The CDR3 contains 14 residues. The germline CDR1 and CDR2 sequences are SQVTM and ANQGSEA. The ends were cut back, 4 bases at V and 3 bases at J, with 14 bases in the middle. Here the CDR3 DNA reads TGCAGCGTTGGTTATGGGGATGGGACAGATACGCAGTATTTT. Translating gives CSVGYGDGTDTQYF.

This chain links TRBV9 with TRBJ2-1; TRBD1 matches at 9 bases. This CDR3 region has 15 residues. Germline V gene lookup returns CDR1 SGDLS and CDR2 YYNGEE. The V segment lost 3 bases and the J segment 3 bases; nucleotides outside the gene matches: 4. The CDR3 DNA reads as TGTGCCAGCAGCGAACGACAGGGGGACTACAATGAGCAGTTCTTC. Translated: CASSERQGDYNEQFF.

The chain joins TRBV5-4 to TRBJ1-2; D call uncertain. Germline CDR1 and CDR2: SGHNT and YYREEE (reference sequence). V lost 0 bases, J lost 10 bases, and 16 bases lay in between. This CDR3 is built from 14 residues. The CDR3 nucleotides read TGTGCCAGCAGCTTGGTTGAACCCACGGACGACTACACCTTC. The encoded protein is CASSLVEPTDDYTF.

This chain joins TRBV5-6 and TRBJ2-1, with no clear D. The V and J ends lost 4 bases and 4 bases respectively, with 9 bases between them. The germline CDR1 and CDR2 sequences are SGHDT and YYEEEE. The CDR3 runs to 13 residues. CDR3 DNA: TGTGCCAGCAGCCGAGCCATATACAATGAGCAGTTCTTC. This translates into CASSRAIYNEQFF.

The gene calls are TRBV15 and TRBJ2-3; D ambiguous. CDR1 and CDR2 (germline): LNHNV, YYDKDF (reference sequence). The ends were cut back, 0 bases at V and 6 bases at J, with 10 bases in the middle. The CDR3 sequence is 14 residues long. CDR3 amino acids: CATSRDQPPDTQYF. The DNA of the CDR3 is TGTGCCACCAGCAGAGATCAACCCCCCGATACGCAGTATTTT.

The V and J genes are TRBV7-9 and TRBJ1-5, with TRBD1 as a possible D gene (5 bases). Per germline, CDR1 SEHNR and CDR2 FQNEAQ (reference sequence). The CDR3 consists of 13 residues. V shed 7 bases and J shed 5 bases, with 12 bases lying between them. The CDR3 is CASTLTGDQPQHF. Here the CDR3 DNA reads TGTGCCAGCACCCTTACGGGGGATCAGCCCCAGCATTTT.

The chain has TRBV29-1 and TRBJ1-5, with 9 nucleotides matching TRBD1. Germline V gene data show CDR1 as SQVTM and CDR2 as ANQGSEA. The CDR3 runs to 14 residues. V lost 6 bases to trimming and J lost 7 bases; unmatched junction nucleotides: 10. CDR3 bases: TGCAGCGTCGTTACAGGGGGCGTAGGGCAGCCCCAGCATTTT. Encoded protein: CSVVTGGVGQPQHF.

J is TRBJ2-5 and V is TRBV7-2, with D perhaps TRBD2 (5 bases). The CDR3 loop spans 14 amino acids. Trimming took 5 bases from V and 2 from J, leaving 12 bases between them. The germline V gene has CDR1 SGHTA and CDR2 FQGNSA. The CDR3 bases are TGTGCCAGCAGCCGAAGGACTGGGCAAGAGACCCAGTACTTC. Residues: CASSRRTGQETQYF.

The rearrangement uses TRBV7-6 and TRBJ1-2; 7 bases are shared with TRBD1. Germline V gene sequence: CDR1 SGHVS, CDR2 FNYEAQ. V gave up 1 base and J gave up 2 bases; unmatched junction bases: 7. This CDR3 has 16 residues. CDR3 residues: CASSLGGQVGNYGYTF. CDR3 DNA sequence: TGTGCCAGCAGCTTAGGCGGACAGGTTGGGAACTATGGCTACACCTTC.

This chain connects TRBV4-1 to TRBJ2-7, with TRBD1 identical over 9 bases. The J segment lost 4 bases and the V segment lost 0 bases, leaving 10 bases of the junction unmatched. The germline V gene has CDR1 MGHRA and CDR2 YSYEKL. This CDR3 comprises 17 residues. This CDR3 reads CASSQDIRRDRVYEQYF. CDR3 in DNA: TGCGCCAGCAGCCAAGACATCCGCCGGGACAGGGTGTACGAGCAGTACTTC.

This chain joins TRBV18 and TRBJ2-7, with 9 bases matching TRBD1. CDR1 is KGHSH and CDR2 is LQKENI in the germline V gene. J lost 5 bases, V lost 8 bases, and 7 bases had no gene match. This CDR3 is 13 amino acids long. CDR3: CASALTGGHEQYF. CDR3 in DNA: TGTGCCAGCGCCCTGACAGGGGGGCACGAGCAGTACTTC.

The V call is TRBV14, the J call TRBJ1-2, with D unresolved. The CDR3 extends over 13 amino acids. The germline gives CDR1 SGHDN, CDR2 FVKESK. V lost 5 bases to trimming and J lost 8 bases, with 15 bases between them. This CDR3 is CASSSGRSLGYTF. CDR3 bases: TGTGCCAGCAGCTCCGGAAGGTCACTGGGCTACACCTTC.

The rearrangement joins TRBV15 to TRBJ2-1, with 11 nucleotides matching TRBD2. V lost 2 bases and J lost 8; bases outside the gene matches: 8. CDR1 LNHNV and CDR2 YYDKDF come from the germline V gene (reference sequence). CDR3 length equals 16 residues. CDR3 nucleotide sequence: TGTGCCACCAGCAGACCAATTAGCGGGGGGGCACATGAGCAGTTCTTC. It is translated as CATSRPISGGAHEQFF.

V is TRBV13 and J is TRBJ2-5; D is ambiguous. Trimming took off 6 bases at V and 4 bases at J, with 15 bases between the two ends. Germline CDR1 and CDR2: PRHDT and FYEKMQ (reference sequence). The CDR3 runs 14 residues. The CDR3 nucleotides are TGTGCCAGCAGTCGAGGCTTCCTTGGAGAGACCCAGTACTTC. Amino acids: CASSRGFLGETQYF.

The chain carries TRBV6-1 and TRBJ2-1; TRBD1 agrees at 9 bases. From germline, CDR1 is MNHNS and CDR2 SASEGT. The CDR3 is 14 residues long. V gave up 6 bases and J gave up 4 bases; unmatched junction bases: 4. The DNA for the CDR3 is TGTGCCAGCAGCCGGGACAGGGCATACAATGAGCAGTTCTTC. It codes for CASSRDRAYNEQFF.